This T cell receptor (beta chain) was observed in a study of blood T cell repertoires in COVID-19 (dated by TCRdb to 2020 to 2021). General notes on the study: Samples covering the acute and convalescent phases of COVID-19 were provided by collaborators in the United States, Italy and Spain. Nearly every sample came with metadata listing a de-identified subject ID, COVID-19 status, age in years and sex. The repertoires were released in a freely available public database meant as a resource for research on the immune response to SARS-CoV-2. The samples were drawn from the first 160 participants of the ongoing ImmuneRACE study and from some 1,300 subjects provided by 6 global collaborators. Where HLA class I and class II types were available, the types were taken from metadata supplied by the sample provider, not from assay-based typing. The dataset comprised deeply sampled blood TCRbeta repertoires from subjects exposed to, actively infected with, or recovered from COVID-19. The material from the prospective study consisted of cDNA or gDNA derived from T cells, B-cell-depleted T cells, or PBMCs. The study at large found these results: The quantity of clinical and demographic metadata differed by source and by participant and was supplied without curation.

Worth noting for this clone: What this receptor recognizes is not known. The sample holds no much larger clone one base away, and base qualities are not on file.

The immunoSEQ Assay, a bias-controlled multiplex PCR, was used to amplify TCRbeta CDR3 regions from genomic DNA. In the source study's methods: The number of nucleated cells in each sample was estimated from the amplification of reference gene primers within the assay. Sequence reads were collapsed and filtered to measure the absolute abundance of every unique TCRbeta CDR3 rearrangement. For each sample, productive Simpson clonality was calculated by taking the square root of Simpson's diversity index across productive rearrangements. TCRdb mirrors the immuneACCESS table, restricted to in-frame sequences. Some clones are absent from its copies; in checked studies, under half trace to an unresolved V gene, and the reason for the others is unknown. The V and J calls and the clone size are those of that table, but D and trimming were determined from the DNA. The sample includes 110,000 to 150,000 clones, with less than 85% observed a single time. The ten most abundant clones make up 8.8% of the sample.

Whole blood was collected in K2EDTA tubes by collaborating institutions according to the institutions' own protocols. Collaborator samples were shipped for TCRbeta analysis as frozen whole blood, isolated PBMCs, or DNA extracted from either sample type. In the germline V gene, CDR1 corresponds to MNHEY and CDR2 to SVGEGT. Relative to germline, V is 7 bases shorter and J is 3 bases shorter, with 24 bases between their ends. Spanning cysteine to phenylalanine, the CDR3 consists of 17 amino acids. Only the CDR3 part of the read is kept: 51 bases, read in frame from the first base. The chain is made from TRBV6-2 or TRBV6-3 and TRBJ1-1; TRBD1 could be the D gene, as 5 bases match. Sequenced: peripheral blood. This receptor was taken from a woman aged 80 or over in a cohort sampled during active or convalescent COVID-19. The CDR3 here reads CASTPQQGGFQYTEAFF. The DNA sequence follows: TGTGCCAGCACCCCGCAGCAGGGCGGATTTCAGTACACTGAAGCTTTCTTT.